This T cell receptor beta chain was sequenced in a study of cytomegalovirus exposure and HLA in healthy donors. This table comes from immunoSEQ multiplex PCR, and its TCRdb copy is limited to in-frame clones, with some not included. The top ten clones hold roughly 1.4% of a sample with more than 110,000 clones, 84% of them seen once. Trimming took off 3 bases at V and 1 base at J, with 9 bases between the two ends. The germline gives CDR1 GTSNPN, CDR2 SVGIG (reference sequence). CDR3 length: 13 amino acids. The sequenced sample was PBMCs. This receptor was identified in a woman aged 25 to 39 in good health and CMV-seronegative. The V and J genes are TRBV30 and TRBJ1-1; D remains unclear. The CDR3 protein is CAWRSGENTEAFF. The CDR3 bases are TGTGCCTGGAGGAGCGGAGAGAACACTGAAGCTTTCTTT.